These 10 T cell receptor beta chains came from one sample sequenced in a study of T-cell reconstitution after alpha-beta-depleted transplantation in children. Unique molecular identifiers were incorporated when the TCRbeta library was constructed. TCRdb processed the PCR reads anew with MiXCR; each CDR3 protein has one entry. The data contain 550,000 to 600,000 distinct CDR3 sequences, 23% of them singletons. The sample was PBMCs, mostly from graft donor cells, taken 360 days after TCRalphabeta/CD19-depleted stem cell transplant. These receptors were taken from a boy less than two years old who had a stem cell transplant for acute myeloid leukemia, so the T cells may come from the graft donor.

Many counts were recorded for this clonotype. Here the CDR3 reads CASIPSSYNEQFF. The CDR3 DNA is TGTGCCAGCATCCCATCCTCCTACAATGAGCAGTTCTTC. The chain has TRBV2 and TRBJ2-1; D ambiguous. This CDR3 contains 13 residues. Trimming removed 7 bases from V and 0 bases from J, with 7 bases in between. Germline-derived CDR1 and CDR2 are SNHLY and FYNNEI.

This chain links TRBV20-1 with TRBJ2-7, with 8 bases that match TRBD1. After removal of 3 bases from V and 3 bases from J, the junction contained 4 bases not matched to a gene. Germline V gives CDR1 DFQATT, CDR2 SNEGSKA (reference sequence). The CDR3 extends over 13 amino acids. The chain's CDR3 is CSASSGTGYEQYF. The CDR3 DNA is TGCAGTGCTAGTTCGGGGACAGGCTACGAGCAGTACTTC.

J is TRBJ1-5 and V is TRBV20-1, with no clear D. Germline V gene lookup returns CDR1 DFQATT and CDR2 SNEGSKA (reference sequence). V was pared by 7 bases and J by 4 bases, with 11 bases between. This CDR3 is 12 amino acids long. The CDR3 nucleotides are TGCAGTGTAGGGTCCCATAATCAGCCCCAGCATTTT. Protein: CSVGSHNQPQHF.

The chain has TRBV24-1 and TRBJ2-2; D is perhaps TRBD2 (6 bases). Trimming took 3 bases from V and 3 from J, leaving 16 bases between them. The CDR3 is made up of 17 amino acids. Germline CDR1 KGHDR, CDR2 SFDVKD. Here the CDR3 DNA reads TGTGCCACCAGTGATAATTTCGGGACTCATTACACCGGGGAGCTGTTTTTT. The encoded protein is CATSDNFGTHYTGELFF.

This clonotype was found a few times. The chain joins TRBV20-1 to TRBJ2-1, with 12 bases fitting TRBD2. The CDR3 consists of 17 residues. With V trimmed by 0 bases and J by 3 bases, 6 bases remained unmatched. The V gene's germline CDR1 is DFQATT and CDR2 SNEGSKA (reference sequence). The CDR3, as DNA: TGCAGTGCTAGAGACAGGGGGGGACTAGCGGGCTACAATGAGCAGTTCTTC. It specifies CSARDRGGLAGYNEQFF.

This clonotype appeared a few times. The chain recombines TRBV9 with TRBJ2-5; D assignment may be TRBD1 or TRBD2 (5 bases each). The CDR3 extends over 13 amino acids. Germline V gene lookup returns CDR1 SGDLS and CDR2 YYNGEE. V lost 3 bases and J 3 bases, leaving 9 bases between the germline ends. CDR3 sequence: CASSDGTKETQYF. CDR3 nucleotides: TGTGCCAGCAGCGACGGGACCAAAGAGACCCAGTACTTC.

This chain uses TRBV27 with TRBJ2-1; TRBD2 agrees at 13 bases. This CDR3 has 16 residues. With 6 bases clipped from V and 7 bases from J, the junction kept 9 bases outside the gene matches. Germline V gene data show CDR1 as MNHEY and CDR2 as SMNVEV (reference sequence). CDR3: CASSLSLAGGRNEQFF. The CDR3 nucleotides are TGTGCCAGCAGCTTGTCACTAGCGGGGGGGAGGAATGAGCAGTTCTTC.

The chain combines TRBV7-2 with TRBJ2-1; no firm D call. The germline V and J ends were trimmed by 4 bases and 9 bases, with 10 bases remaining between them. Germline V CDR1 and CDR2: SGHTA, FQGNSA. The CDR3 extends over 12 amino acids. The CDR3 DNA is TGTGCCAGCAGCTCCGTAGTGAGTGAGCAGTTCTTC. It translates to CASSSVVSEQFF. Based on the CDR3 plus reference TRBV7-2 and TRBJ2-1, the full variable domain is GAGVSQSPSNKVTEKGKDVELRCDPISGHTALYWYRQSLGQGLEFLIYFQGNSAPDKSGLPSDRFSAERTGGSVSTLTIQRTQQEDSAVYLCASSSVVSEQFFGPGTRLTVL.

The chain combines TRBV10-2 with TRBJ2-7, with 7 bases identical to TRBD1. Trimming cost V 4 bases and J 3 bases; bases outside gene matches: 3. Germline CDR1 WSHSY, CDR2 SAAADI. This CDR3 comprises 13 residues. This CDR3 reads CASSAGQHYEQYV. CDR3 DNA: TGCGCCAGCAGTGCGGGACAGCACTACGAGCAGTACGTC.

The chain joins TRBV4-3 to TRBJ2-1; possibly TRBD1 or TRBD2 for D (7 bases each). Between the trimmed V and J ends, which lost 0 bases and 0 bases, there was a span of 21 bases. The CDR3 runs to 20 residues. Germline values: CDR1 LGHNA, CDR2 YSLEER. CDR3 amino acids: CASSQDGRGLAASSYNEQFF. The CDR3 DNA sequence: TGCGCCAGCAGCCAAGATGGGAGGGGGCTAGCGGCGAGCTCCTACAATGAGCAGTTCTTC.